The 13 T cell receptor beta chains given below trace back to one sample, sequenced in a study of blood T cell repertoires in COVID-19 (dated by TCRdb to 2018 to 2021). Receptors were amplified or captured by the immunoSEQ multiplex PCR assay. This immuneACCESS table, as held by TCRdb, lists in-frame sequences with V and J called but not all clones. Of the missing ones, under half trace to an unresolved V gene in checked studies; the others have no known cause. The sample profile shows about 170,000 clones; almost 85% of them were found once. Together, the top ten hold roughly 15% of the sample. The source material was peripheral blood. Receptors originate from a man in his late teens or twenties with active or convalescent COVID-19.

This rearrangement joins TRBV14 to TRBJ1-5; TRBD1 might be the D (5 bases). Germline loops: CDR1 SGHDN, CDR2 FVKESK. V was trimmed by 4 bases and J by 4 bases, leaving 14 bases between them. CDR3 length: 15 amino acids. In DNA form, the CDR3 reads TGTGCCAGCAGCCCATCAGGGCGAGGTAATCAGCCCCAGCATTTT. This codes for CASSPSGRGNQPQHF.

The genes are TRBV6-5 and TRBJ2-1, with 7 bases that match TRBD2. Trimming took 6 bases from V and 3 from J; bases not matched to a gene: 5. This CDR3 has 14 residues. Looked up from germline, CDR1 is MNHEY and CDR2 is SVGAGI. CDR3 sequence: CASRWGGDYNEQFF. CDR3 nucleotides: TGTGCCAGCAGATGGGGGGGGGACTACAATGAGCAGTTCTTC.

The rearrangement joins TRBV5-1 to TRBJ2-7, with D perhaps TRBD1 (5 bases). V gave up 1 base and J gave up 0 bases, with 11 bases separating them. The CDR3 has 15 residues. Germline V CDR1 and CDR2: SGHRS, YFSETQ. The CDR3 nucleotides are TGCGCCAGCAGCTTGTCAGGGTCCAGCTCCTACGAGCAGTACTTC. Translating gives CASSLSGSSSYEQYF.

About this clone: The same CDR3 also results from other DNA sequences found in this sample. The chain uses TRBV11-2 and TRBJ1-2; tentatively, D is TRBD1 (6 bases). CDR1 is SGHAT, CDR2 FQNNGV, per germline. V dropped 5 bases and J dropped 2 bases, with 9 bases sitting between them. The CDR3 length is 13 residues. CDR3 protein: CASSPRGNYGYTF. The CDR3 bases are TGTGCCAGCAGCCCCAGGGGAAACTATGGCTACACCTTC.

A single count supports this clone. This chain uses TRBV7-2 with TRBJ2-1, with 13 bases fitting TRBD2. Losses at the gene ends were 8 bases for V and 9 bases for J; bases not matched to a gene: 7. CDR3 length: 14 amino acids. Germline V CDR1 and CDR2: SGHTA, FQGNSA. CDR3 bases: TGTGCCAGCTTCACTAGCGGGGGGGCCTTTGAGCAGTTCTTC. This translates into CASFTSGGAFEQFF.

The rearrangement uses TRBV7-7 and TRBJ2-1; TRBD1 matches 7 bases. The V gene's germline CDR1 is SSHAT and CDR2 FNYEAQ (reference sequence). The CDR3 is 16 amino acids. With 4 bases clipped from V and 0 bases from J, the junction kept 6 bases outside the gene matches. This CDR3 reads CASSSEGQSSYNEQFF. In DNA, the CDR3 is TGTGCCAGCAGCTCCGAGGGACAGAGCTCCTACAATGAGCAGTTCTTC.

The genes are TRBV18 and TRBJ1-1; 9 bases are shared with TRBD1. The CDR3 length is 15 residues. Germline CDR1 and CDR2: KGHSH and LQKENI. Germline trimming cut 2 bases from V and 4 bases from J; bases unmatched to any gene: 5. The CDR3 here is CASSPNRGLFTEAFF. In nucleotides, the CDR3 is TGTGCCAGCTCACCAAACAGGGGGCTGTTCACTGAAGCTTTCTTT.

This clone showed up just once. The chain links TRBV2 to TRBJ2-2, with D unclear. Trimming pared 9 bases from V and 4 bases from J, leaving 12 bases between. The CDR3 runs to 13 residues. From germline, CDR1 is SNHLY and CDR2 FYNNEI. The CDR3 DNA follows: TGTGCCAGTACCATGGAGCGCACCGGGGAGCTGTTTTTT. Translated, it gives CASTMERTGELFF. The entire variable domain, with the rest obtained from reference TRBV2 and TRBJ2-2, is as follows: EPEVTQTPSHQVTQMGQEVILRCVPISNHLYFYWYRQILGQKVEFLVSFYNNEISEKSEIFDDQFSVERPDGSNFTLKIRSTKLEDSAMYFCASTMERTGELFFGEGSRLTVL.

Worth noting for this clone: No DNA is shown, since the ends of the CDR3 on it are uncertain; the CDR3 is the one TCRdb lists. The rearrangement links TRBV20-1 to TRBJ2-1; TRBD2 is the table's D call and was not checked against the DNA. Per the germline V gene, CDR1 is DFQATT and CDR2 is SNEGSKA (reference sequence). Inclusive of both ends, the CDR3 amounts to 11 amino acids. CDR3 sequence: CSARVALGAFF.

V usage is TRBV2 and J usage is TRBJ1-2; D not resolved. The length of the CDR3 is 15 residues. Trimming took off 2 bases at V and 8 bases at J, with 18 bases between the two ends. Germline CDR1 and CDR2: SNHLY and FYNNEI. The CDR3 spells CASSESGVPYGGYTF. CDR3 nucleotides: TGTGCCAGCAGTGAAAGCGGAGTCCCGTACGGGGGCTACACCTTC.

This clone was seen a single time. J is TRBJ1-1 and V is TRBV5-6, with TRBD1 matching 9 bases. The germline CDR1 and CDR2 sequences are SGHDT and YYEEEE. This CDR3 is built from 15 residues. V lost 5 bases, J lost 4 bases, and 9 bases stayed unmatched. The CDR3 DNA is TGTGCCAGCAGTGGCAGGACAGGGGTAGGCACTGAAGCTTTCTTT. It encodes CASSGRTGVGTEAFF.

The V and J genes are TRBV5-1 and TRBJ1-4; 9 nucleotides align to TRBD1. From germline, CDR1 is SGHRS and CDR2 YFSETQ. After removal of 4 bases from V and 8 bases from J, the junction contained 18 bases not matched to a gene. CDR3 length: 18 residues. CDR3 sequence (DNA): TGCGCCAGCAGCGCGCGTCCCGGGACAGGGATCGGGAAAGAAAAACTGTTTTTT. Amino acid sequence: CASSARPGTGIGKEKLFF.

The genes are TRBV4-2 and TRBJ2-1; perhaps TRBD2 as D (5 bases). The CDR3 extends over 15 amino acids. Trimming cost V 4 bases and J 5 bases, with 15 bases left between them. Germline V gene data show CDR1 as LGHNA and CDR2 as YNFKEQ. CDR3 residues: CASSLLSGIDNEQFF. The CDR3, as DNA: TGTGCCAGCAGCCTGCTCTCCGGGATCGACAATGAGCAGTTCTTC.